This T cell receptor beta chain was captured by sequencing in a study of PD-1 blockade in mismatch repair-deficient tumors. Study-wide context: All were previously treated, progressing patients with around 12 mismatch repair-deficient cancer types. Overall study results and limits: Rapid post-treatment expansion, then contraction, generally preceding radiologic response, marked tumor-resident clones.

Trimming at V came to 5 bases and at J to 7 bases, leaving 11 bases not matched to a gene. Germline-derived CDR1 and CDR2 are MDHEN and SYDVKM. The CDR3 spans 16 residues. All patients were mismatch repair deficient, assessed by either PCR or immunohistochemistry. TCR sequencing covered a few patients who responded to pembrolizumab. Method: immunoSEQ multiplex PCR; TCRdb's copy keeps in-frame clones and lacks some. The sample holds tens of thousands of clones, about 85% seen once. This clone has a single count. What it recognizes is unknown. The chain combines TRBV28 with TRBJ1-5; TRBD1 agrees at 10 bases. The source was peripheral blood, collected 12 weeks after starting pembrolizumab. The source of this sequence is an adult with mismatch repair-deficient cancer. The CDR3 DNA sequence: TGTGCCAGCAGTACAGTAAGACAGGGGGCAAGGCAGCCCCAGCATTTT. It specifies CASSTVRQGARQPQHF.